The 8 T cell receptor beta chains given below trace back to one sample, sequenced in a study of monozygotic twins with inflammatory bowel disease (dated by TCRdb to 2018 to 2020). Library creation used 5' RACE. These reads were obtained on an Illumina HiSeq 2500. After the reads were reprocessed by TCRdb, one entry was made per CDR3 protein sequence, with no DNA. The table kept for this sample lists 350,000 to 400,000 distinct CDR3 sequences. The ten most abundant clones make up 2.6% of the sample. Sequenced material: blood. Source of these receptors: a human donor with ulcerative colitis or Crohn's disease, or a healthy co-twin of an affected twin (not recorded which).

V gene TRBV6-1 combines with J gene TRBJ1-3. CDR3 length: 15 residues. From germline, CDR1 is MNHNS and CDR2 SASEGT. CDR3 loop: CASRDSRVSGNTIYF.

The CDR3 protein is CASSPRLAGSNEQFF. This chain joins TRBV7-2 and TRBJ2-1; TCRdb's assignment of TRBD2 cannot be checked, as there is no DNA. Germline V gene sequence: CDR1 SGHTA, CDR2 FQGNSA. The CDR3 runs to 15 residues.

This chain uses TRBV20-1 with TRBJ1-1; the TRBD1 assignment by TCRdb is unverifiable without DNA. Per the germline V gene, CDR1 is DFQATT and CDR2 is SNEGSKA (reference sequence). The CDR3 sequence is 15 residues long. This chain's CDR3 is CSARGPWQGNTEAFF.

The chain joins TRBV3-1 to TRBJ1-5. Germline V gene data show CDR1 as LGHDT and CDR2 as YNNKEL (reference sequence). The CDR3 spans 13 residues. This chain's CDR3 is CASSEQRNQPQHF.

This sequence joins TRBV28 and TRBJ2-7; TCRdb indicates TRBD2, and absent DNA this call remains unverified. The CDR3 sequence is 17 residues long. Per germline, CDR1 MDHEN and CDR2 SYDVKM. The CDR3 is CASSLGMAGGPPYEQYF.

V is TRBV20-1 and J is TRBJ2-5; there is no DNA to check the TCRdb D call of TRBD2. The CDR3 totals 12 residues. Germline assignment: CDR1 DFQATT and CDR2 SNEGSKA (reference sequence). The CDR3 is CSASTSAGAQYF.

The chain couples TRBV3-1 to TRBJ1-2. Germline CDR1 reads LGHDT; CDR2 reads YNNKEL (reference sequence). This CDR3 contains 15 residues. CDR3 sequence reads: CASSQERQGPGGYTF.

CDR3 sequence: CASSAEPGRPASYEQYF. V is TRBV5-1 and J is TRBJ2-7; TCRdb proposes TRBD1, but this gene call is untestable without DNA. CDR1 and CDR2 from the germline V gene are SGHRS and YFSETQ. This CDR3 has 17 residues.